These 8 T cell receptor beta chains originate from one sample sequenced in a study of blood T cell repertoires in COVID-19. The protocol was immunoSEQ multiplex PCR, while the TCRdb copy is restricted to in-frame clones and leaves out a portion. This table holds about 200,000 clones, around nine tenths found once. The specimen was peripheral blood. These receptor sequences come from a woman aged 40 to 49 who had recovered from COVID-19.

This rearrangement joins TRBV11-2 to TRBJ2-3; 13 bases are shared with TRBD2. V gave up 7 bases and J gave up 1 base; unmatched junction bases: 8. The CDR3 sequence is 17 residues long. In germline, CDR1 is SGHAT, CDR2 FQNNGV. CDR3 DNA sequence: TGTGCCAGCACCAGGACTAGCGGGAGATTCGGCACAGATACGCAGTATTTT. This gives the protein CASTRTSGRFGTDTQYF.

In its sample, this clone was seen a few times. The rearrangement uses TRBV9 and TRBJ2-7, with TRBD2 matching over 11 bases. V lost 0 bases and J lost 9; bases outside the gene matches: 8. Germline values: CDR1 SGDLS, CDR2 YYNGEE. The CDR3 runs 15 residues. CDR3 sequence reads: CASSVEASGRPVQYF. The CDR3 DNA follows: TGTGCCAGCAGCGTAGAGGCTAGCGGGAGGCCAGTGCAGTACTTC. Drawing the rest from reference TRBV9 and TRBJ2-7, the complete variable domain is DSGVTQTPKHLITATGQRVTLRCSPRSGDLSVYWYQQSLDQGLQFLIQYYNGEERAKGNILERFSAQQFPDLHSELNLSSLELGDSALYFCASSVEASGRPVQYFGPGTRLTVT.

In DNA form, the CDR3 reads TGTGCCAGCAGCCCTCTAGGGACTAGCGGGATTGTCTGGATCCGGGAGACCCAGTACTTC. Amino acid sequence: CASSPLGTSGIVWIRETQYF. The rearrangement joins TRBV14 to TRBJ2-5; 13 bases align to TRBD2. The CDR3 covers 20 residues. CDR1 is SGHDN and CDR2 is FVKESK in the germline V gene. Trimming cost V 4 bases and J 5 bases; bases outside gene matches: 19.

The rearrangement uses TRBV3-1 (or the pseudogene TRBV3-2) and TRBJ2-7, with a possible D match to TRBD1 (5 bases). The CDR3 length is 13 residues. CDR1 and CDR2 (germline): LGHDT, YNNKEL (reference sequence). Trimming took 3 bases from V and 6 from J, leaving 12 bases between them. The CDR3 here is CASSQTTATEQYF. CDR3 DNA sequence: TGTGCCAGCAGCCAGACGACAGCCACCGAGCAGTACTTC.

This chain joins TRBV3-1 (or the pseudogene TRBV3-2) and TRBJ2-2, with TRBD1 matching 8 bases. The CDR3 is made up of 15 amino acids. CDR1 and CDR2 (germline): LGHDT, YNNKEL (reference sequence). With V trimmed by 4 bases and J by 4 bases, 5 bases remained unmatched. The CDR3 DNA reads as TGTGCCAGCAGCCGCGGGACAGGCCCCACCGGGGAGCTGTTTTTT. This gives the protein CASSRGTGPTGELFF.

The V and J genes are TRBV18 and TRBJ2-2, with 14 nucleotides matching TRBD2. V shed 5 bases, J shed 2 bases, and the junction held 4 bases outside the gene matches. Germline V gene sequence: CDR1 KGHSH, CDR2 LQKENI. The CDR3 length is 17 residues. DNA of the CDR3: TGTGCCAGCTCAATAGGACTAGCGGGAGGCAACACCGGGGAGCTGTTTTTT. It yields the protein CASSIGLAGGNTGELFF.

The V gene is TRBV6-5, the J gene TRBJ2-2; TRBD2 might be the D (5 bases). Deletions cut 6 bases from V and 6 bases from J, with 14 bases between. Looked up from germline, CDR1 is MNHEY and CDR2 is SVGAGI. This CDR3 has 14 residues. CDR3 residues: CASSPRRVPGELFF. CDR3 coding DNA: TGTGCCAGCAGCCCAAGGCGGGTCCCCGGGGAGCTGTTTTTT.

This rearrangement joins TRBV11-2 to TRBJ2-4, with 7 bases identical to TRBD2. The CDR3 totals 19 residues. Germline V CDR1 and CDR2: SGHAT, FQNNGV. Trimming removed 0 bases from V and 1 base from J; junction bases left unmatched: 12. Here the CDR3 DNA reads TGTGCCAGCAGCTTAGACTGGGGGGAGGGTTCTGTTGCCAAAAACATTCAGTACTTC. It specifies CASSLDWGEGSVAKNIQYF.